These 25 T cell receptor beta chains originate from one sample sequenced in a study of blood T cells in healthy people across ages. Sample-barcoded 5' priming and a J-beta primer mix drove a second PCR of roughly 7 to 11 cycles. MiXCR was run by TCRdb on the 5' RACE reads, yielding one entry per CDR3 protein. The repertoire holds hundreds of thousands of distinct CDR3 sequences, with 40% to 65% as singletons. Sequenced sample: blood. These receptors all stem from a man older than 75 in good health.

This chain uses TRBV2 with TRBJ1-2; D may be TRBD1 (5 bases). Germline V gene sequence: CDR1 SNHLY, CDR2 FYNNEI. V lost 5 bases and J lost 10, with 17 bases in between. There are 13 residues in the CDR3. The CDR3, as DNA: TGTGCCAGCAGTCCGACAGCGCTTTATCACTACACCTTC. Amino acid sequence: CASSPTALYHYTF.

The chain employs TRBV29-1 and TRBJ2-2, with 16 bases that match TRBD2. V shed 5 bases and J 3 bases; nucleotides not matched to a gene: 9. The CDR3 sequence is 18 residues long. Germline-derived CDR1 and CDR2 are SQVTM and ANQGSEA. This CDR3 is CSVIPGLAGGRDTGELFF. Written as DNA, the CDR3 is TGCAGCGTTATACCGGGACTAGCGGGAGGGAGAGACACCGGGGAGCTGTTTTTT.

This clonotype was observed a handful of times. The gene calls are TRBV6-1 and TRBJ2-3; TRBD2 is a possible D gene (6 bases). CDR1 is MNHNS, CDR2 SASEGT, per germline. The CDR3 is 15 residues long. Trimming cost V 6 bases and J 4 bases, with 17 bases left between them. Here the CDR3 reads CASRPGRGIADTQYF. The CDR3, as DNA: TGTGCCAGCAGGCCCGGTCGGGGGATCGCAGATACGCAGTATTTT.

The chain employs TRBV20-1 and TRBJ2-1; D is uncertain. The V end was cut by 2 bases, the J end by 6 bases, with 8 bases between. Germline V lookup: CDR1 DFQATT, CDR2 SNEGSKA (reference sequence). The CDR3 is made up of 12 amino acids. Here the CDR3 DNA reads TGCAGTGCTAGACTGCAGTTCAATGAGCAGTTCTTC. It specifies CSARLQFNEQFF.

This clonotype appeared many times. The rearrangement links TRBV7-2 to TRBJ2-3, with 8 bases lining up with TRBD2. Germline lookup yields CDR1 SGHTA and CDR2 FQGNSA. CDR3 length equals 15 residues. After removal of 5 bases from V and 14 bases from J, the junction contained 18 bases not matched to a gene. The CDR3 region is CASSPPGLGTRYAYF. CDR3 nucleotide sequence: TGTGCCAGCAGCCCACCGGGACTAGGAACCAGATACGCGTATTTT.

In its sample, this clonotype was seen a few times. This chain links TRBV9 with TRBJ2-5, with a possible D match to TRBD1 (5 bases). Germline V gene lookup returns CDR1 SGDLS and CDR2 YYNGEE. V was clipped by 1 base and J by 4 bases, with 20 bases between them. The CDR3 is made up of 17 amino acids. The CDR3 nucleotides are TGTGCCAGCAGCGTAAGGCCGGACATCGGTCTGGGAGAGACCCAGTACTTC. As protein: CASSVRPDIGLGETQYF. The full variable domain, its missing parts supplied by reference TRBV9 and TRBJ2-5, is DSGVTQTPKHLITATGQRVTLRCSPRSGDLSVYWYQQSLDQGLQFLIQYYNGEERAKGNILERFSAQQFPDLHSELNLSSLELGDSALYFCASSVRPDIGLGETQYFGPGTRLLVL.

This chain links TRBV29-1 with TRBJ2-3; TRBD1 is a possible D gene (6 bases). The germline V gene has CDR1 SQVTM and CDR2 ANQGSEA. This CDR3 is built from 16 residues. Trimming took off 5 bases at V and 14 bases at J, with 32 bases between the two ends. In DNA, the CDR3 is TGCAGCGTTTATCCCATCCAGGGGCAGCGGCACAGATACGCGTATTTT. Its translation: CSVYPIQGQRHRYAYF.

The chain links TRBV29-1 to TRBJ2-3; 8 bases match TRBD2. V was clipped by 6 bases and J by 14 bases; unmatched bases: 22. The germline gives CDR1 SQVTM, CDR2 ANQGSEA. The CDR3 runs 15 residues. CDR3 bases: TGCAGCGTACTTAATAGCGGGACCCTCCACAGATACGCGTATTTT. It encodes CSVLNSGTLHRYAYF.

In its sample, this clonotype was seen a few times. The chain is built from TRBV28 and TRBJ1-1; 7 positions agree with TRBD1. V lost 8 bases, J lost 5 bases, and 8 bases stayed unmatched. The CDR3 extends over 13 amino acids. CDR1 and CDR2 (germline): MDHEN, SYDVKM. DNA for the CDR3: TGTGCCAGCGGTAACGTACAGGGGACTGAAGCTTTCTTT. It yields the protein CASGNVQGTEAFF.

The rearrangement uses TRBV20-1 and TRBJ2-4; tentative D call: TRBD2 (5 bases). Per the germline V gene, CDR1 is DFQATT and CDR2 is SNEGSKA (reference sequence). The CDR3 has 15 amino acids. The V and J ends lost 8 bases and 0 bases respectively, with 17 bases between them. CDR3 DNA: TGCAGTTACAACGACGGGGTGGGAGCCAAAAACATTCAGTACTTC. It translates to CSYNDGVGAKNIQYF.

V and J are TRBV7-2 and TRBJ2-3, with D possibly matching TRBD2 (5 bases). Trimming took 3 bases from V and 4 from J, leaving 14 bases between them. Germline CDR1 SGHTA, CDR2 FQGNSA. This CDR3 is 15 amino acids long. The CDR3: CASSLSRVGPDTQYF. The CDR3 nucleotides read TGTGCCAGCAGCTTGTCGAGGGTGGGCCCAGATACGCAGTATTTT.

This clonotype has more than one count but fewer than ten. This chain connects TRBV25-1 to TRBJ2-7, with D possibly matching TRBD2 (6 bases). V lost 5 bases to trimming and J lost 1 base, with 12 bases between them. The CDR3 has 14 amino acids. From germline, CDR1 is MGHDK and CDR2 SYGVNS. This CDR3 is CASSLLAQSYEQYF. CDR3 coding DNA: TGTGCCAGCAGTCTGCTAGCGCAATCCTACGAGCAGTACTTC.

This chain connects TRBV5-1 to TRBJ2-7; TRBD2 matches 9 bases. Trimming cost V 3 bases and J 3 bases; bases outside gene matches: 10. CDR1 and CDR2 (germline): SGHRS, YFSETQ. The length of the CDR3 is 16 residues. The CDR3 loop is CASSSMPSGTFYEQYF. As DNA, the CDR3 is TGCGCCAGCAGCTCCATGCCTAGCGGGACCTTCTACGAGCAGTACTTC.

The chain links TRBV24-1 to TRBJ2-1, with a tentative D call TRBD2 (5 bases). The CDR3 sequence is 14 residues long. Trimming removed 4 bases from V and 5 bases from J, with 11 bases in between. Germline V gene lookup returns CDR1 KGHDR and CDR2 SFDVKD. This CDR3 is CATSERGKNNEQFF. For the CDR3, the DNA is TGTGCCACCAGTGAACGGGGTAAAAACAATGAGCAGTTCTTC.

This sequence joins TRBV24-1 and TRBJ2-1; 7 nucleotides align to TRBD2. Germline V lookup: CDR1 KGHDR, CDR2 SFDVKD. This CDR3 has 17 residues. The trim removed 0 bases at V and 4 bases at J, leaving 8 bases unmatched. Here the CDR3 reads CATSDLPIAGGYNEQFF. DNA of the CDR3: TGTGCCACCAGTGATTTGCCTATCGCCGGGGGGTACAATGAGCAGTTCTTC.

The chain joins TRBV24-1 to TRBJ2-5; TRBD1 is a possible D gene (6 bases). CDR1 and CDR2 from the germline V gene are KGHDR and SFDVKD. The CDR3 is 15 residues long. V lost 4 bases and J lost 1, with 12 bases in between. In nucleotides, the CDR3 is TGTGCCACCAGTGAAGGTACAGGGTTCCAAGAGACCCAGTACTTC. The encoded protein is CATSEGTGFQETQYF.

The CDR3 coding sequence is TGTGCCAGCAGTAGCGACCAGACGATGGTCTCCTACGAGCAGTACTTC. Translation gives CASSSDQTMVSYEQYF. The chain combines TRBV27 with TRBJ2-7; D is undetermined. The V and J ends lost 5 bases and 0 bases respectively, with 17 bases between them. The CDR3 totals 16 residues. Germline V gene data show CDR1 as MNHEY and CDR2 as SMNVEV (reference sequence).

This rearrangement joins TRBV5-1 to TRBJ2-7; 10 nucleotides agree with TRBD2. The assigned J gene may be wrong: the sequence end matches TRBJ2-5 better. This CDR3 region has 18 residues. From germline, CDR1 is SGHRS and CDR2 YFSETQ. The CDR3 protein is CASSLGRTSGEVPETQYF. The CDR3 coding sequence is TGCGCCAGCAGCCTGGGAAGGACTAGCGGAGAGGTCCCAGAGACCCAGTACTTC.

This rearrangement joins TRBV28 to TRBJ2-1; D uncertain. The germline gives CDR1 MDHEN, CDR2 SYDVKM. The CDR3 loop spans 14 amino acids. V was cut by 2 bases and J by 7 bases, with 12 bases left in between. In nucleotides, the CDR3 is TGTGCCAGCAGTTTAGGGCTCCTGAGAAATGAGCAGTTCTTC. This gives the protein CASSLGLLRNEQFF. The whole variable domain, filled in from reference TRBV28 and TRBJ2-1, reads DVKVTQSSRYLVKRTGEKVFLECVQDMDHENMFWYRQDPGLGLRLIYFSYDVKMKEKGDIPEGYSVSREKKERFSLILESASTNQTSMYLCASSLGLLRNEQFFGPGTRLTVL.

This chain links TRBV5-1 with TRBJ2-3; D might be TRBD2 (6 bases). The CDR3 sequence is 13 residues long. Germline CDR1 is SGHRS and CDR2 is YFSETQ. Trimming removed 4 bases at V and 6 bases at J, with 12 bases between. The CDR3 bases are TGCGCCAGCAGCGGACCGGGGGAGGATACGCAGTATTTT. Translating it yields CASSGPGEDTQYF.

The CDR3 DNA sequence: TGTGCCAGCAGTTTCCGCAGAGCGGACACAGATACGCAGTATTTT. This translates into CASSFRRADTDTQYF. The chain joins TRBV12-3 or TRBV12-4 to TRBJ2-3; D is possibly TRBD2 (5 bases). This CDR3 has 15 amino acids. The V end was cut by 3 bases, the J end by 2 bases, with 12 bases between.

The chain has TRBV7-2 and TRBJ2-7, with TRBD1 identical over 8 bases. Germline-derived CDR1 and CDR2 are SGHTA and FQGNSA. The V segment lost 5 bases and the J segment 2 bases; nucleotides outside the gene matches: 8. The CDR3 sequence is 15 residues long. DNA of the CDR3: TGTGCCAGCAGCCCCGGACAGGGCACTACCTACGAGCAGTACTTC. Encoded protein: CASSPGQGTTYEQYF. Using reference TRBV7-2 and TRBJ2-7 for the parts outside the CDR3, the full variable domain is GAGVSQSPSNKVTEKGKDVELRCDPISGHTALYWYRQSLGQGLEFLIYFQGNSAPDKSGLPSDRFSAERTGGSVSTLTIQRTQQEDSAVYLCASSPGQGTTYEQYFGPGTRLTVT.

The genes are TRBV11-3 and TRBJ2-1, with TRBD2 identical over 12 bases. The junction had 5 bases not matched to a gene; V was cut back by 5 bases and J by 6 bases. The CDR3 loop spans 15 amino acids. CDR1 and CDR2 (germline): SGHNT, YENEEA. In nucleotides, the CDR3 is TGTGCCAGCAGCCCGACTAGCGGGAGCCCCAATGAGCAGTTCTTC. Residues: CASSPTSGSPNEQFF.

The chain has TRBV7-6 and TRBJ2-5; unclear D gene. The V and J ends lost 1 base and 1 base respectively, with 16 bases between them. This CDR3 is built from 17 residues. Germline V gene lookup returns CDR1 SGHVS and CDR2 FNYEAQ. Written as DNA, the CDR3 is TGTGCCAGCAGCTTAGGGACCAAAGCCCCACCCCAAGAGACCCAGTACTTC. Protein product: CASSLGTKAPPQETQYF.

This chain joins TRBV21-1 and TRBJ1-2; the table calls TRBD1, which could not be checked here. TRBV21-1 is marked as a pseudogene. The CDR3 runs to 15 residues. CDR3 DNA: TGTGCCAGCAGCAAAGACCCAGTCCGCAACTATGGCTACACCTTC. Its protein is CASSKDPVRNYGYTF.